These 9 T cell receptor beta chains originate from one sample sequenced in a study of tumor-infiltrating lymphocytes in primary liver carcinoma. Unsorted whole blood supplied the blood RNA, and germline DNA was isolated too. The template, roughly 0.45 ug total RNA, yielded TCR beta cDNA made with a constant-region primer. Modified slightly, ARM-PCR produced TCR beta libraries over three nested multiplex PCR rounds. Running 9 to 10 cycles apiece, the first two PCR rounds relied on TRBV1-TRBV30 forward primers together with a C-beta reverse primer. TCRdb re-called the multiplex PCR reads through MiXCR, storing one row per CDR3 protein. The sample lists 310,000 or so distinct CDR3 sequences, roughly 61% occurring once. Specimen: peripheral blood. The origin of the receptors is a man between 35 and 55 years old with primary liver carcinoma and hepatitis B virus infection.

The V and J genes are TRBV19 and TRBJ2-7; maybe TRBD2 (5 bases). The V gene lost 3 bases and the J gene lost 2 bases, with 14 bases spanning the gap. Germline V gene lookup returns CDR1 LNHDA and CDR2 SQIVND (reference sequence). The CDR3 sequence is 15 residues long. CDR3: CASSIFGGSTYEQYF. The CDR3 coding sequence is TGTGCCAGTAGTATTTTCGGAGGTTCAACCTACGAGCAGTACTTC.

This clonotype was seen once. A read error may produce the germline difference seen at one junction end. The chain employs TRBV11-2 and TRBJ2-7; no clear D gene. The CDR3 totals 14 residues. Germline CDR1 and CDR2: SGHAT and FQNNGV. The CDR3 nucleotides are TGTGCCAGCAGCTTAGGCCACAGTTCGTACGGGCAGTACTTC. It translates to CASSLGHSSYGQYF.

In this sample, this clonotype turned up once. Sequence at one end of the junction differs from germline and may be a read error. The CDR3 region is CASRGVATANTGELLF. The DNA of the CDR3 is TGCGCCAGCAGAGGTGTAGCGACCGCGAACACCGGGGAGCTGTTATTT. This chain links TRBV10-2 with TRBJ2-2; TRBD2 is a possible D gene (5 bases). This CDR3 comprises 16 residues. Germline V lookup: CDR1 WSHSY, CDR2 SAAADI.

This clonotype was observed a handful of times. At one end the junction does not follow the germline gene, possibly because of a read error. The chain employs TRBV11-2 and TRBJ2-2; D is possibly TRBD1 or TRBD2 (5 bases each). CDR1 is SGHAT and CDR2 is FQNNGV in the germline V gene. This CDR3 contains 15 residues. The CDR3 coding sequence is TGTGCCAGCAGCTTATTGTTTGCGGACACCGGGGAGCTGCTTTTT. It is translated as CASSLLFADTGELLF.

The chain combines TRBV6-6 with TRBJ1-3; tentative D call: TRBD1 (6 bases). V shed 0 bases and J shed 7 bases, with 10 bases lying between them. This CDR3 comprises 14 residues. Germline-derived CDR1 and CDR2 are MNHNY and SVGAGI (reference sequence). Written as DNA, the CDR3 is TGTGCCAGCAGTTACTCGACAGGAAAGAACACCATATATTTT. Amino acids: CASSYSTGKNTIYF.

In the case of this clonotype: With a much larger clone just one base away, this may be a read error. The chain has TRBV10-3 and TRBJ2-7; 8 nucleotides line up with TRBD2. Germline-derived CDR1 and CDR2 are ENHRY and SYGVKD. Trimming took 7 bases from V and 5 from J; bases not matched to a gene: 7. There are 13 residues in the CDR3. CDR3 in DNA: TGTGCCATCAACAGCGGGGGTGGAAACGAGCAGTACTTC. Protein product: CAINSGGGNEQYF.

This clonotype was detected only a few times. The CDR3 nucleotides are TGTGCCTGGAGTGATTACGGGAACAATCAGCCCCAGCATTTT. Protein: CAWSDYGNNQPQHF. V and J are TRBV30 and TRBJ1-5, with D unresolved. Germline CDR1 GTSNPN, CDR2 SVGIG (reference sequence). This CDR3 contains 14 residues. Trimming cost V 1 base and J 3 bases, with 10 bases left between them. Full variable domain (outside the CDR3, taken from reference TRBV30 and TRBJ1-5): SQTIHQWPATLVQPVGSPLSLECTVEGTSNPNLYWYRQAAGRGLQLLFYSVGIGQISSEVPQNLSASRPQDRQFILSSKKLLLSDSGFYLCAWSDYGNNQPQHFGDGTRLSIL.

This clonotype appeared many times. This chain connects TRBV11-2 to TRBJ2-5; D is uncertain. The V gene's germline CDR1 is SGHAT and CDR2 FQNNGV. The CDR3 runs 15 residues. V shed 5 bases and J shed 3 bases, with 16 bases lying between them. CDR3: CASSPGYMKEETQYF. The CDR3 DNA reads as TGTGCCAGCAGCCCCGGATATATGAAAGAAGAGACCCAGTACTTC.

Concerning this clonotype itself: Germline is not matched at one junction end, which may reflect a read error. The rearrangement links TRBV11-2 to TRBJ2-1; 8 positions agree with TRBD2. The CDR3 contains 14 residues. Germline CDR1 SGHAT, CDR2 FQNNGV. CDR3: CSSSLAGKYNEQSF. The CDR3 nucleotides are TGTTCCAGCAGCTTAGCGGGAAAGTACAATGAGCAGTCCTTC.